This T cell receptor (beta chain) is drawn from a study of blood T cell repertoires in COVID-19. CDR1 and CDR2 from the germline V gene are SGHVS and FNYEAQ. V was cut by 4 bases and J by 7 bases, with 19 bases left in between. CDR3 length: 16 amino acids. The authors' processing: Using reference gene primer amplification, nucleated cell counts were estimated. The table came from immunoSEQ multiplex PCR; TCRdb's copy has only in-frame clones and leaves some out. The DNA was the basis for D and trimming; V, J and clone size are from that table. The table has some 54,000 clones, around four fifths seen once; the top ten hold about 1.8%.

The rearrangement links TRBV7-6 to TRBJ1-4; D possibly corresponds to TRBD1 (5 bases). Sequenced input: peripheral blood. This receptor was obtained from a woman aged 60-75 years with acute or convalescent COVID-19. Here the CDR3 reads CASSSSGGGRGEKLFF. The CDR3 DNA reads as TGTGCCAGCAGCTCGTCCGGGGGGGGACGTGGTGAAAAACTGTTTTTT.